These T cell receptor beta chains were read from a single sample in a study of blood T cell repertoires in COVID-19. Clones were sequenced by immunoSEQ multiplex PCR, and TCRdb holds only the in-frame ones, with some missing. This table holds roughly 80,000 clones, approximately 89% found once. Input material: peripheral blood. These receptor sequences come from an older woman with acute or convalescent COVID-19. CDR3s include the opening cysteine and the closing phenylalanine or tryptophan. The order of the fields is J gene, D gene, V gene, CDR3 length, clone size, CDR3 protein, CDR3 DNA. D genes are given only for firm matches. Size is stated for part of the rows, as once, few or many counts, or as a class when the clone is expanded.

j_gene: TRBJ1-4
d_gene: -
v_gene: TRBV4-3
len: 14
abundance: -
CDR3aa: CASSQDGPGGKLFF
CDR3nt: TGCGCCAGCAGCCAAGATGGGCCCGGGGGAAAACTGTTTTTT

j_gene: TRBJ1-1
d_gene: -
v_gene: TRBV6-4
len: 13
abundance: -
CDR3aa: CASSVRGNTEAFF
CDR3nt: TGTGCCAGCAGTGTCAGAGGGAATACTGAAGCTTTCTTT

j_gene: TRBJ2-7
d_gene: -
v_gene: TRBV28
len: 16
abundance: -
CDR3aa: CASSLADLGSSYEQYF
CDR3nt: TGTGCCAGCAGTTTAGCAGACTTAGGGAGCTCCTACGAGCAGTACTTC

j_gene: TRBJ2-1
d_gene: -
v_gene: TRBV20-1
len: 15
abundance: -
CDR3aa: CSASGGWASGNEQFF
CDR3nt: TGCAGTGCTAGTGGGGGCTGGGCTAGTGGCAATGAGCAGTTCTTC

j_gene: TRBJ2-1
d_gene: -
v_gene: TRBV5-1
len: 16
abundance: -
CDR3aa: CASSFESGKHSNEQFF
CDR3nt: TGCGCCAGCAGCTTTGAGTCGGGGAAGCATTCCAATGAGCAGTTCTTC

j_gene: TRBJ1-2
d_gene: -
v_gene: TRBV12-3/TRBV12-4
len: 13
abundance: -
CDR3aa: CASSFSGSDGYTF
CDR3nt: TGTGCCAGCAGTTTCTCAGGATCCGATGGCTACACCTTC

j_gene: TRBJ2-7
d_gene: TRBD2
v_gene: TRBV2
len: 15
abundance: -
CDR3aa: CASSGGGNRRYEQYF
CDR3nt: TGTGCCAGCAGTGGCGGGGGGAACCGAAGGTACGAGCAGTACTTC

j_gene: TRBJ2-1
d_gene: -
v_gene: TRBV2
len: 16
abundance: -
CDR3aa: CASSERLVGSYNEQFF
CDR3nt: TGTGCCAGCAGCGAGAGACTAGTGGGTTCCTACAATGAGCAGTTCTTC

j_gene: TRBJ2-4
d_gene: -
v_gene: TRBV20-1
len: 15
abundance: once
CDR3aa: CSASDPQGYKNIQYF
CDR3nt: TGCAGTGCTAGTGACCCGCAGGGGTACAAAAACATTCAGTACTTC

j_gene: TRBJ1-4
d_gene: -
v_gene: TRBV6-5
len: 14
abundance: -
CDR3aa: CASTTLQGNEKLFF
CDR3nt: TGTGCCAGCACCACATTACAGGGAAATGAAAAACTGTTTTTT

j_gene: TRBJ1-1
d_gene: TRBD1
v_gene: TRBV3-1/TRBV3-2
len: 15
abundance: -
CDR3aa: CASSHNRGLNTEAFF
CDR3nt: TGTGCCAGCAGCCATAACAGGGGTTTGAACACTGAAGCTTTCTTT

j_gene: TRBJ1-1
d_gene: TRBD1
v_gene: TRBV19
len: 14
abundance: -
CDR3aa: CASRRDRQNTEAFF
CDR3nt: TGTGCCAGTAGAAGGGACAGACAGAACACTGAAGCTTTCTTT

j_gene: TRBJ2-5
d_gene: TRBD2
v_gene: TRBV5-1
len: 14
abundance: once
CDR3aa: CASSVGLAGETQYF
CDR3nt: TGCGCCAGCAGCGTAGGACTAGCGGGAGAGACCCAGTACTTC

j_gene: TRBJ2-7
d_gene: -
v_gene: TRBV19
len: 15
abundance: -
CDR3aa: CASSIVATGTYEQYF
CDR3nt: TGTGCCAGTAGTATCGTGGCCACAGGCACCTACGAGCAGTACTTC

j_gene: TRBJ2-1
d_gene: TRBD2
v_gene: TRBV6-5
len: 15
abundance: few
CDR3aa: CASSYSTGGPREQFF
CDR3nt: TGTGCCAGCAGTTACTCGACGGGAGGGCCTCGGGAGCAGTTCTTC

j_gene: TRBJ2-5
d_gene: TRBD2
v_gene: TRBV5-1
len: 14
abundance: -
CDR3aa: CASSLMAGGETQYF
CDR3nt: TGCGCCAGCAGCTTGATGGCGGGAGGGGAGACCCAGTACTTC

j_gene: TRBJ2-1
d_gene: TRBD2
v_gene: TRBV7-8
len: 15
abundance: -
CDR3aa: CASSSSGRVYNEQFF
CDR3nt: TGTGCCAGCAGCTCTAGCGGGAGGGTCTACAATGAGCAGTTCTTC

j_gene: TRBJ1-5
d_gene: -
v_gene: TRBV2
len: 15
abundance: -
CDR3aa: CASSRTAGSGQPQHF
CDR3nt: TGTGCCAGCAGTCGTACGGCAGGGTCCGGGCAGCCCCAGCATTTT

j_gene: TRBJ2-7
d_gene: TRBD2
v_gene: TRBV20-1
len: 14
abundance: -
CDR3aa: CSASPLAEGYEQYF
CDR3nt: TGCAGTGCTAGTCCCCTAGCGGAGGGTTACGAGCAGTACTTC

j_gene: TRBJ1-4
d_gene: TRBD1
v_gene: TRBV5-1
len: 15
abundance: -
CDR3aa: CASSVQGAFDEKLFF
CDR3nt: TGCGCCAGCAGCGTCCAGGGGGCTTTCGATGAAAAACTGTTTTTT

j_gene: TRBJ1-1
d_gene: TRBD1
v_gene: TRBV6-5
len: 14
abundance: -
CDR3aa: CASSPGTGNAEAFF
CDR3nt: TGTGCCAGCAGCCCCGGGACAGGGAATGCTGAAGCTTTCTTT

j_gene: TRBJ2-5
d_gene: -
v_gene: TRBV5-6
len: 13
abundance: -
CDR3aa: CASSTGSEETQYF
CDR3nt: TGTGCCAGCAGCACAGGGTCGGAAGAGACCCAGTACTTC

j_gene: TRBJ2-2
d_gene: TRBD1
v_gene: TRBV18
len: 15
abundance: -
CDR3aa: CASSPGQGTAGELFF
CDR3nt: TGTGCCAGCTCACCTGGACAGGGGACCGCCGGGGAGCTGTTTTTT

j_gene: TRBJ2-1
d_gene: -
v_gene: TRBV2
len: 13
abundance: -
CDR3aa: CASSEASYNEQFF
CDR3nt: TGTGCCAGCAGTGAGGCCAGTTACAATGAGCAGTTCTTC

j_gene: TRBJ2-3
d_gene: -
v_gene: TRBV6-5
len: 15
abundance: -
CDR3aa: CASSYGGLSTDTQYF
CDR3nt: TGTGCCAGCAGTTACGGCGGTCTTAGCACAGATACGCAGTATTTT

j_gene: TRBJ1-4
d_gene: TRBD1
v_gene: TRBV6-5
len: 14
abundance: -
CDR3aa: CASRPGGLGEKLFF
CDR3nt: TGTGCCAGCAGGCCAGGGGGCTTAGGTGAAAAACTGTTTTTT

j_gene: TRBJ1-1
d_gene: TRBD1
v_gene: TRBV6-2/TRBV6-3
len: 14
abundance: few
CDR3aa: CASSPGQGTGEAFF
CDR3nt: TGTGCCAGCAGTCCGGGACAGGGGACGGGTGAAGCTTTCTTT

j_gene: TRBJ1-6
d_gene: TRBD1
v_gene: TRBV25-1
len: 13
abundance: -
CDR3aa: CASTQAQGASLHF
CDR3nt: TGTGCCAGCACCCAGGCACAGGGGGCTTCCCTCCACTTT

j_gene: TRBJ2-6
d_gene: TRBD2
v_gene: TRBV9
len: 18
abundance: -
CDR3aa: CASSKQAGGPSGANVLTF
CDR3nt: TGTGCCAGCAGCAAACAAGCGGGGGGGCCGTCTGGGGCCAACGTCCTGACTTTC

j_gene: TRBJ2-1
d_gene: -
v_gene: TRBV7-3
len: 16
abundance: -
CDR3aa: CASSPSSDQTYNEQFF
CDR3nt: TGTGCCAGCAGCCCATCTAGCGACCAAACCTACAATGAGCAGTTCTTC

j_gene: TRBJ2-2
d_gene: -
v_gene: TRBV18
len: 15
abundance: -
CDR3aa: CASSPPSTNTGELFF
CDR3nt: TGTGCCAGCTCACCACCTTCAACGAACACCGGGGAGCTGTTTTTT

j_gene: TRBJ2-1
d_gene: -
v_gene: TRBV4-1
len: 13
abundance: once
CDR3aa: CASSQEFFLEQFF
CDR3nt: TGCGCCAGCAGCCAAGAGTTCTTCCTTGAGCAGTTCTTC

j_gene: TRBJ2-7
d_gene: -
v_gene: TRBV7-9
len: 13
abundance: -
CDR3aa: CASSLTRDYEQYF
CDR3nt: TGTGCCAGCAGCTTAACCAGGGACTACGAGCAGTACTTC

j_gene: TRBJ1-5
d_gene: TRBD1
v_gene: TRBV10-3
len: 18
abundance: -
CDR3aa: CAISESPMGQGVNQPQHF
CDR3nt: TGTGCCATCAGTGAGTCGCCAATGGGACAGGGAGTGAATCAGCCCCAGCATTTT

j_gene: TRBJ2-7
d_gene: -
v_gene: TRBV9
len: 13
abundance: -
CDR3aa: CASSAVPGGEQYF
CDR3nt: TGTGCCAGCAGCGCCGTCCCTGGGGGGGAGCAGTACTTC

j_gene: TRBJ2-3
d_gene: TRBD2
v_gene: TRBV28
len: 16
abundance: -
CDR3aa: CASSVFAGGGTDTQYF
CDR3nt: TGTGCCAGCAGTGTCTTCGCTGGGGGGGGGACAGATACGCAGTATTTT

j_gene: TRBJ2-7
d_gene: -
v_gene: TRBV19
len: 16
abundance: -
CDR3aa: CASSKRTEGSSYEQYF
CDR3nt: TGTGCCAGTAGTAAACGGACCGAGGGCAGCTCCTACGAGCAGTACTTC

j_gene: TRBJ1-4
d_gene: TRBD1
v_gene: TRBV24-1
len: 17
abundance: -
CDR3aa: CATSDGGTGATNEKLFF
CDR3nt: TGTGCCACCAGTGATGGCGGGACAGGGGCAACTAATGAAAAACTGTTTTTT

j_gene: TRBJ1-4
d_gene: -
v_gene: TRBV18
len: 14
abundance: few
CDR3aa: CASSRDSENEKLFF
CDR3nt: TGTGCCAGCTCTCGGGACTCTGAGAATGAAAAACTGTTTTTT

j_gene: TRBJ2-7
d_gene: TRBD1
v_gene: TRBV7-2
len: 15
abundance: -
CDR3aa: CASSLATDRGYEQYF
CDR3nt: TGTGCCAGCAGCTTAGCTACGGACAGGGGCTACGAGCAGTACTTC

j_gene: TRBJ1-2
d_gene: TRBD1
v_gene: TRBV7-2
len: 15
abundance: once
CDR3aa: CASSLIWQGGVGYTF
CDR3nt: TGTGCCAGCAGCTTAATCTGGCAGGGGGGCGTTGGCTACACCTTC

j_gene: TRBJ1-4
d_gene: -
v_gene: TRBV7-9
len: 15
abundance: -
CDR3aa: CASSPGPGGNEKLFF
CDR3nt: TGTGCCAGCAGCCCTGGGCCGGGGGGTAATGAAAAACTGTTTTTT

j_gene: TRBJ2-7
d_gene: TRBD1
v_gene: TRBV6-2/TRBV6-3
len: 15
abundance: -
CDR3aa: CASSFSWTGGYEQYF
CDR3nt: TGTGCCAGCAGTTTTTCGTGGACAGGGGGCTACGAGCAGTACTTC

j_gene: TRBJ1-1
d_gene: TRBD1
v_gene: TRBV28
len: 16
abundance: few
CDR3aa: CASSPPTGGGRRLAFF
CDR3nt: TGTGCCAGCAGTCCCCCGACAGGGGGCGGTAGGAGACTAGCTTTCTTT

j_gene: TRBJ1-1
d_gene: -
v_gene: TRBV5-1
len: 13
abundance: few
CDR3aa: CASSWEVDTEAFF
CDR3nt: TGCGCCAGCAGCTGGGAGGTGGACACTGAAGCTTTCTTT

j_gene: TRBJ2-2
d_gene: -
v_gene: TRBV18
len: 15
abundance: -
CDR3aa: CASSPQQENTGELFF
CDR3nt: TGTGCCAGCTCACCACAACAGGAGAACACCGGGGAGCTGTTTTTT

j_gene: TRBJ2-2
d_gene: -
v_gene: TRBV18
len: 14
abundance: -
CDR3aa: CASSPPGRTGELFF
CDR3nt: TGTGCCAGCTCACCCCCAGGGCGGACCGGGGAGCTGTTTTTT

j_gene: TRBJ1-2
d_gene: TRBD1
v_gene: TRBV4-1
len: 13
abundance: -
CDR3aa: CASSAGQRYGYTF
CDR3nt: TGCGCCAGCAGCGCGGGACAGCGTTATGGCTACACCTTC